This TCR beta chain was retrieved from a study of graft-versus-host responses after intestinal transplantation. Study information: Recipients underwent multivisceral, liver-intestinal, or isolated intestinal transplants. After anti-thymocyte globulin induction, recipients took tacrolimus and steroids for 2 to 3 years.

In the case of this clone: What it recognizes is unknown.

Study results and limitations: GvH clones were identified in recipient marrow, with some first appearing in ileum or blood. Early after transplant, HvG declines were associated with peak levels of circulating GvH clones.

CDR3 length equals 15 residues. CDR1 and CDR2 (germline): SNHLY, FYNNEI. Trimming shortened V by 7 bases and J by 0 bases, and 15 bases separated the two germline ends. Intraepithelial lymphocytes and lamina propria lymphocytes were released through processing of graft tissue. Measured with immunoSEQ multiplex PCR; TCRdb has only the in-frame clones, and not every one. The sample holds almost 30,000 clones, 80% seen once. This sequence was found in a human patient who received an intestinal transplant, so some T cells may come from the graft donor. The chain recombines TRBV2 with TRBJ1-1; D unclear. The input for sequencing was ileum tissue, taken 98 days after intestinal transplantation. CDR3 in DNA: TGTGCCAGCACCTCTCGCGGCAAGATGAACACTGAAGCTTTCTTT. Amino acids: CASTSRGKMNTEAFF.